This T cell receptor beta chain was documented in a study of metastatic and nonmetastatic thyroid tumors. In its sample, this clone was seen a few times. The J segment lost 5 bases and the V segment lost 5 bases, leaving 11 bases of the junction unmatched. The germline V gene encodes CDR1 MNHNS and CDR2 SASEGT. This CDR3 comprises 16 residues. Thyroid surgery took place with no prior treatment in any patient. Through MiXCR, TCRdb re-clonotyped the PCR reads. The table includes approximately 13,000 clones, roughly 25% detected once. The clonotype originates from a female donor with papillary thyroid cancer or a benign thyroid nodule (not recorded which). Some clones in this sample may be carry-over from other donors' samples. Sequencing used adjacent normal tissue. This chain connects TRBV6-1 to TRBJ1-1; 10 positions agree with TRBD1. The DNA of the CDR3 is TGTGCCAGCAGTCCATGGACAGGGGGTCGAGGGACTGAAGCTTTCTTT. It encodes CASSPWTGGRGTEAFF.